The sequence of this T cell receptor (beta chain) was determined in a study of T cell repertoires in cytomegalovirus infection. Study-wide background: In the study, CMV epitopes included recently identified HLA-C-restricted and well-studied HLA-B-restricted ones. In public TCR beta signatures, there were indications of both CMV infection and matching HLA type. Whole-study findings and limits: There were HLA-C-restricted CMV-specific TCR beta clonotypes dominating the ex vivo response. Identification of carriers of CMV plus the relevant HLA was achieved through cumulative public TCR beta family frequency.

As regards this clonotype: Antigen: not known.

This CDR3 region has 13 residues. V dropped 6 bases and J dropped 11 bases, with 19 bases sitting between them. From germline, CDR1 is MNHNS and CDR2 SASEGT. TCRdb used MiXCR to reprocess the reads, holding one entry per CDR3 protein. The table has about 740,000 distinct CDR3 sequences, around 35% seen once. The clonotype comes from a human donor in good health (CMV status not recorded). Some clones in this sample may be carry-over from other donors' samples. The J gene is TRBJ1-2, the V gene TRBV6-1, with D maybe TRBD1 (6 bases). This specimen consisted of cultured PBMCs, obtained from culture after CMV antigen stimulation. The DNA of the CDR3 is TGTGCCAGCAGGGCAACACAGGGATTCGGTTACACCTTC. Translated, it gives CASRATQGFGYTF.